A selection of T cell receptor beta chains follows, all from one sample in a study of T cell changes during pregnancy in multiple sclerosis. Data came from immunoSEQ multiplex PCR; TCRdb stores just in-frame clones and leaves some out. Among about 59,000 clones, 92% were seen once, and the ten largest hold roughly 2.5%. The sequencing here drew on peripheral blood, taken in the second trimester of pregnancy. The receptors come from a female donor in good health, enrolled as a control in a pregnancy study. CDR3s leave out the opening cysteine and the closing phenylalanine or tryptophan. The D gene is left open where the match is weak. Rows give clone size only sometimes, using once, few, many, or a class for an expanded clone.

J: TRBJ2-7; V: TRBV5-4; size: -; D: TRBD2; CDR3: ASSPGLAGWEQY
J: TRBJ2-7; V: TRBV7-8; size: once; D: -; CDR3: ASSLLLGGGEQY
J: TRBJ2-7; V: TRBV27; size: -; D: -; CDR3: ASSLYTPGLSASYEQY
J: TRBJ2-7; V: TRBV15; size: -; D: -; CDR3: ATSRDPVSYEQY
J: TRBJ1-5; V: TRBV12-5; size: once; D: TRBD1; CDR3: ASGLGQGNQPQH
J: TRBJ1-2; V: TRBV6-5; size: -; D: TRBD1; CDR3: ATGIPGQGNYGYT
J: TRBJ2-5; V: TRBV10-3; size: -; D: TRBD2; CDR3: AIGAGSGSLETQY
J: TRBJ2-2; V: TRBV13; size: -; D: TRBD2; CDR3: ASNTPTRTSGGRANTGELF
J: TRBJ2-1; V: TRBV4-3; size: once; D: -; CDR3: ASSLKQGYNEQF
J: TRBJ2-7; V: TRBV28; size: few; D: -; CDR3: ASSFRLFRDPTYEQY
J: TRBJ2-4; V: TRBV7-9; size: -; D: -; CDR3: ASNGEDDIQY
J: TRBJ2-5; V: TRBV20-1; size: -; D: TRBD2; CDR3: SASREVTQY
J: TRBJ1-5; V: TRBV19; size: -; D: -; CDR3: ASSMRPDRDQPQH
J: TRBJ2-1; V: TRBV11-2; size: -; D: -; CDR3: ASILNPGQSYNEQF
J: TRBJ2-5; V: TRBV4-2; size: -; D: TRBD1; CDR3: ASSHHPDRGHTAQY
J: TRBJ2-7; V: TRBV30; size: -; D: TRBD1; CDR3: AWSRTGRNEQY
J: TRBJ2-7; V: TRBV5-1; size: -; D: TRBD1; CDR3: ASSWGTGYEQY
J: TRBJ2-7; V: TRBV4-3; size: -; D: TRBD1; CDR3: ASSQELGQGFGEQY
J: TRBJ2-1; V: TRBV7-2; size: once; D: TRBD2; CDR3: ASSLALATNEQF
J: TRBJ2-2; V: TRBV6-6; size: -; D: -; CDR3: ASGGSSTGELF
J: TRBJ2-7; V: TRBV18; size: -; D: -; CDR3: ASSSSGDYEQY
J: TRBJ2-4; V: TRBV19; size: -; D: TRBD2; CDR3: ASSKGAGGKNIQY
J: TRBJ1-2; V: TRBV21-1; size: -; D: -; CDR3: ASSKGGRAYGYT
J: TRBJ2-5; V: TRBV19; size: -; D: TRBD2; CDR3: ASTRGGASETQY
J: TRBJ1-1; V: TRBV4-1; size: -; D: -; CDR3: ASSHGGDTEAF
J: TRBJ2-3; V: TRBV29-1; size: few; D: -; CDR3: SVEGPSYSTDTQY
J: TRBJ2-7; V: TRBV6-1; size: -; D: -; CDR3: ASSDFTGLEQY
J: TRBJ1-1; V: TRBV4-1; size: few; D: TRBD1; CDR3: ASSREPGGNTEAF
J: TRBJ1-2; V: TRBV5-5; size: -; D: TRBD1; CDR3: ASSPLGQNYGYT
J: TRBJ2-7; V: TRBV7-2; size: -; D: TRBD2; CDR3: ASSLQGTSGRAVDEQY
J: TRBJ2-7; V: TRBV28; size: -; D: TRBD2; CDR3: ASSLQASGRREEY
J: TRBJ1-1; V: TRBV6-5; size: once; D: TRBD1; CDR3: ASRDRMERSTEAF
J: TRBJ2-2; V: TRBV21-1; size: -; D: -; CDR3: ASSKLAGDPGTGELF